Listed below are T cell receptor beta chains from one sample, sequenced in a study of T cells in Graves' hyperthyroidism and ophthalmopathy. TCRdb analysed the multiplex PCR reads with MiXCR anew, one entry per CDR3 protein. The data hold fewer than 550,000 distinct CDR3 sequences, with less than 20% observed a single time. The source material was blood. The source is a woman aged 18 to 35 with Graves' hyperthyroidism. CDR3s include the opening cysteine and the closing phenylalanine or tryptophan. Fields, in order: J gene, V gene, clone size, D gene, CDR3 DNA, CDR3 protein. The D gene is left open where the match is weak. Clone size, where shown, is once, few, many, or a class for clones that have expanded.

j_gene: TRBJ2-3
v_gene: TRBV30
abundance: many
d_gene: TRBD2
CDR3nt: TGTGCCTGGAGCGGGCTAGCGGGAGTGACAGATACGCAGTATTTT
CDR3aa: CAWSGLAGVTDTQYF

j_gene: TRBJ1-2
v_gene: TRBV7-9
abundance: few
d_gene: TRBD1
CDR3nt: TGTGCCAGCAGCTCCCCACAGGGGGCAAACTATGGCTACACCTTC
CDR3aa: CASSSPQGANYGYTF

j_gene: TRBJ1-2
v_gene: TRBV30
abundance: .
d_gene: .
CDR3nt: TGTGCCTGGAGGAAGGACAATTACTATGGCTACACCTTC
CDR3aa: CAWRKDNYYGYTF

j_gene: TRBJ2-1
v_gene: TRBV28
abundance: many
d_gene: TRBD2
CDR3nt: TGTGCCAGCAGTCGCGGGGGGGCGGGAGAGCAGTTCTTC
CDR3aa: CASSRGGAGEQFF

j_gene: TRBJ2-1
v_gene: TRBV20-1
abundance: many
d_gene: .
CDR3nt: TGCAGTGCTAGAACCGCGCGGCGAAGCTCCTACAATGAGCAGTTCTTC
CDR3aa: CSARTARRSSYNEQFF

j_gene: TRBJ2-7
v_gene: TRBV12-3/TRBV12-4
abundance: many
d_gene: .
CDR3nt: TGTGCCAGCACCTTAGGGACGCCCGGCGACGAGCAGTACTTC
CDR3aa: CASTLGTPGDEQYF

j_gene: TRBJ2-5
v_gene: TRBV20-1
abundance: many
d_gene: TRBD2
CDR3nt: TGCAGTGCTAGAGGTTTTTCGGGAGGGCTGAAGGTCCAAGAGACCCAGTACTTC
CDR3aa: CSARGFSGGLKVQETQYF

j_gene: TRBJ2-3
v_gene: TRBV9
abundance: few
d_gene: .
CDR3nt: TGTGCCAGCAGCGTAGTTGGGGATGGTTTAACAGATACGCAGTATTTT
CDR3aa: CASSVVGDGLTDTQYF

j_gene: TRBJ1-2
v_gene: TRBV5-4
abundance: .
d_gene: .
CDR3nt: TGTGCCAGCAGCTCGACCAGGGAAGGCGACTATGGCTACACCTTC
CDR3aa: CASSSTREGDYGYTF

j_gene: TRBJ1-5
v_gene: TRBV9
abundance: .
d_gene: .
CDR3nt: TGTGCCAGCAGCGTAGTTTTCGACCGGGGGGATCAGCCCCAGCATTTT
CDR3aa: CASSVVFDRGDQPQHF

j_gene: TRBJ2-5
v_gene: TRBV20-1
abundance: many
d_gene: .
CDR3nt: TGCAGTGCTGGACTCGGCATCCAAGAGACCCAGTACTTC
CDR3aa: CSAGLGIQETQYF

j_gene: TRBJ2-7
v_gene: TRBV30
abundance: many
d_gene: .
CDR3nt: TGTGCCTGGAGTGTGGGACCGGGCCGAGCCTACGAGCAGTACTTC
CDR3aa: CAWSVGPGRAYEQYF

j_gene: TRBJ2-7
v_gene: TRBV7-9
abundance: many
d_gene: .
CDR3nt: TGTGCCAGCAGCTCGGGACCGCCGACCTCCTACGAGCAGTACTTC
CDR3aa: CASSSGPPTSYEQYF

j_gene: TRBJ2-1
v_gene: TRBV5-1
abundance: few
d_gene: TRBD2
CDR3nt: TGCGCCAGCAGCCCGGGCTCGGCGGTAGCGGGAGGGCCACTTAATGAGCAGTTCTTC
CDR3aa: CASSPGSAVAGGPLNEQFF

j_gene: TRBJ1-4
v_gene: TRBV6-1
abundance: many
d_gene: .
CDR3nt: TGTGCCAGCAGTCCACAGGCCCCCTTTGAAAAACTGTTTTTT
CDR3aa: CASSPQAPFEKLFF

j_gene: TRBJ2-5
v_gene: TRBV25-1
abundance: many
d_gene: TRBD1
CDR3nt: TGTGCCAGCAGTGCCCGGGACAGGGGCCCCCTGCTTGAAGAGACCCAGTACTTC
CDR3aa: CASSARDRGPLLEETQYF

j_gene: TRBJ1-1
v_gene: TRBV20-1
abundance: many
d_gene: TRBD1
CDR3nt: TGCAGTGCTGGGGACAGTTTGAACACTGAAGCTTTCTTT
CDR3aa: CSAGDSLNTEAFF

j_gene: TRBJ2-6
v_gene: TRBV6-1
abundance: many
d_gene: .
CDR3nt: TGTGCCAGCAGTTTCGGACACGAACTCTCTGGGGCCAACGTCCTGACTTTC
CDR3aa: CASSFGHELSGANVLTF